These 28 T cell receptor beta chains were sequenced from one sample in a study of neurological immune-mediated disorders. Each CDR3 protein gets one entry after TCRdb re-called the 5' RACE reads with MiXCR. This sample has tens of thousands of distinct CDR3 sequences, with about 25% found just once. Sequencing was performed on PBMCs. These receptor sequences come from a woman aged 65 to 85 in good health.

The gene calls are TRBV20-1 and TRBJ2-7; 9 bases are shared with TRBD1. From germline, CDR1 is DFQATT and CDR2 SNEGSKA (reference sequence). The CDR3 length is 14 residues. Trimming cost V 3 bases and J 6 bases; bases outside gene matches: 9. The CDR3 reads CSASGTGGVGEQYV. The CDR3 DNA reads TGCAGTGCTAGCGGAACAGGGGGCGTTGGCGAGCAGTACGTC.

This clonotype showed up just once. CDR3 sequence (DNA): TGCGCCAGCAGCTTAGGGAGCTCCTACGAGCAGTACGTC. Protein sequence: CASSLGSSYEQYV. The chain employs TRBV5-1 and TRBJ2-7; possible D gene TRBD2, 5 bases. This CDR3 has 13 amino acids. Germline V gene lookup returns CDR1 SGHRS and CDR2 YFSETQ. Trimming pared 2 bases from V and 0 bases from J, leaving 6 bases between.

This clonotype was seen many times. This may stem from a read error, because a much larger clone lies one nucleotide away. V is TRBV12-3 or TRBV12-4 and J is TRBJ1-3, with D unclear. The length of the CDR3 is 12 residues. V lost 3 bases, J lost 7 bases, and 7 bases lay in between. Written as DNA, the CDR3 is TGTGCCAGCAGTTTGGGGTGGAACACCATATATTTT. Its translation: CASSLGWNTIYF.

This clonotype was counted between two and nine times. V is TRBV6-2 or TRBV6-3 and J is TRBJ2-1; 8 nucleotides match TRBD1. V dropped 0 bases and J dropped 6; count of bases not matched to a gene: 7. Germline CDR1 reads MNHEY; CDR2 reads SVGEGT. The CDR3 covers 16 residues. This CDR3 is CASSYSRDRITNEQFF. The CDR3 DNA reads TGTGCCAGCAGTTACTCTCGGGACAGGATTACCAATGAGCAGTTCTTC.

Many counts were recorded for this clonotype. J is TRBJ1-3 and V is TRBV29-1, with TRBD1 matching over 7 bases. Germline V lookup: CDR1 SQVTM, CDR2 ANQGSEA. Trimming removed 4 bases from V and 0 bases from J; junction bases left unmatched: 12. This CDR3 has 17 amino acids. The CDR3 DNA follows: TGCAGCGTTGGGACAGGTCTTAAGGAGAGCTCTGGAAACACCATATATTTT. It encodes CSVGTGLKESSGNTIYF.

The table lists this clonotype with many counts. This rearrangement joins TRBV20-1 to TRBJ1-2; tentatively, D is TRBD1 (5 bases). CDR1 is DFQATT, CDR2 SNEGSKA, per germline (reference sequence). V lost 6 bases to trimming and J lost 7 bases, with 18 bases between them. This CDR3 contains 13 residues. DNA for the CDR3: TGCAGTGCCTCCGGGGGGGGTTCAAGTGGCTACACCTTC. Its translation: CSASGGGSSGYTF.

The sample holds many counts of this clonotype. The chain uses TRBV5-6 and TRBJ1-1, with 10 bases aligning to TRBD1. The CDR3 totals 14 residues. CDR1 is SGHDT, CDR2 YYEEEE, per germline. With V trimmed by 3 bases and J by 8 bases, 7 bases remained unmatched. CDR3 residues: CASSYRDRGSEAFF. CDR3 nucleotides: TGTGCCAGCAGCTATCGGGACAGGGGTTCCGAAGCTTTCTTT.

There are many counts of this clonotype. The CDR3 nucleotides are TGTGCCAGCAGCTTGGAGGGCTACCAAGAGACCCAGTACTTC. This codes for CASSLEGYQETQYF. The chain has TRBV7-2 and TRBJ2-5; possibly TRBD2 for D (6 bases). This CDR3 spans 14 amino acids. V was shortened by 3 bases and J by 0 bases, with 8 bases between the two germline ends. Germline CDR1 reads SGHTA; CDR2 reads FQGNSA.

Many counts were recorded for this clonotype. This chain joins TRBV6-6 and TRBJ2-1, with TRBD1 matching over 12 bases. The CDR3 is 17 amino acids. Per germline, CDR1 MNHNY and CDR2 SVGAGI (reference sequence). Losses at the gene ends were 1 base for V and 8 bases for J; bases not matched to a gene: 9. CDR3: CASSYWHGGQGAYEQFF. In DNA, the CDR3 is TGTGCCAGCAGTTACTGGCACGGGGGACAGGGGGCGTATGAGCAGTTCTTC.

V usage is TRBV12-5 and J usage is TRBJ2-5, with 7 bases identical to TRBD2. The CDR3 loop spans 12 amino acids. Germline loops: CDR1 LGHNT, CDR2 FRNRAP. The ends lost 2 bases at V and 9 bases at J; junction bases unmatched: 3. CDR3 bases: TGTGCTAGTGGTTTGACTACTAGCGCCCAGTACTTC. Its protein product is CASGLTTSAQYF.

This clonotype was detected a few times. The rearrangement uses TRBV10-3 and TRBJ2-3; 9 nucleotides match TRBD2. Looked up from germline, CDR1 is ENHRY and CDR2 is SYGVKD. The CDR3 is 15 residues long. Losses at the gene ends were 3 bases for V and 3 bases for J; bases not matched to a gene: 4. CDR3 region: CAISEGSGGTDTQYF. The CDR3 nucleotides are TGTGCCATCAGTGAAGGTAGCGGGGGAACAGATACGCAGTATTTT.

The gene calls are TRBV5-1 and TRBJ1-2, with 10 bases matching TRBD1. The CDR3 extends over 14 amino acids. The J segment lost 8 bases and the V segment lost 5 bases, leaving 9 bases of the junction unmatched. Per germline, CDR1 SGHRS and CDR2 YFSETQ. The CDR3 nucleotides read TGCGCCAGCAGACCCCGGGACAGGGGCTTCGGCTACACCTTC. Its protein is CASRPRDRGFGYTF.

The chain couples TRBV5-1 to TRBJ2-1, with a possible D match to TRBD2 (5 bases). Germline CDR1 SGHRS, CDR2 YFSETQ. The CDR3 has 16 residues. V lost 1 base and J lost 4, with 15 bases in between. CDR3 sequence reads: CASSLSGGPQYNEQFF. The CDR3 coding sequence is TGCGCCAGCAGCTTGTCAGGCGGGCCACAGTACAATGAGCAGTTCTTC. Complete variable domain (other parts from reference TRBV5-1 and TRBJ2-1): KAGVTQTPRYLIKTRGQQVTLSCSPISGHRSVSWYQQTPGQGLQFLFEYFSETQRNKGNFPGRFSGRQFSNSRSEMNVSTLELGDSALYLCASSLSGGPQYNEQFFGPGTRLTVL.

The chain couples TRBV5-1 to TRBJ2-5; D is unresolved. The J call may be wrong; the DNA end is better matched by TRBJ2-7. CDR1 is SGHRS, CDR2 YFSETQ, per germline. The CDR3 extends over 16 amino acids. CDR3 in amino acids: CASSLGPIVLSYEQYF. DNA of the CDR3: TGCGCCAGCAGCTTGGGGCCCATCGTCCTCTCCTACGAGCAGTACTTC.

This clonotype occurred many times. V usage is TRBV12-3 or TRBV12-4 and J usage is TRBJ1-1; D ambiguous. V was pared by 1 base and J by 7 bases, with 10 bases between. The CDR3 runs to 13 residues. Here the CDR3 reads CASSLVAGIEAFF. The CDR3 DNA reads as TGTGCCAGCAGTTTAGTCGCGGGGATTGAAGCTTTCTTT.

There are many counts of this clonotype. V and J are TRBV7-2 and TRBJ2-3, with 7 nucleotides matching TRBD2. CDR1 and CDR2 (germline): SGHTA, FQGNSA. V trimming: 2 bases; J trimming: 0 bases; junction bases outside the gene matches: 2. The CDR3 sequence is 15 residues long. As DNA, the CDR3 is TGTGCCAGCAGCTTACAGCGGGGCAGCACAGATACGCAGTATTTT. It codes for CASSLQRGSTDTQYF.

This clonotype was found many times. The chain links TRBV5-1 to TRBJ2-7, with D perhaps matching TRBD1 (6 bases). The CDR3 consists of 16 residues. Trimming left V 0 bases short and J 2 bases short, with 15 bases between. Germline V gene lookup returns CDR1 SGHRS and CDR2 YFSETQ. CDR3 sequence: CASSLGGPPNAYEQYF. CDR3 nucleotide sequence: TGCGCCAGCAGCTTGGGGGGGCCCCCAAATGCCTACGAGCAGTACTTC.

This clonotype was observed a few times. The chain uses TRBV25-1 and TRBJ2-7, with a possible D match to TRBD2 (6 bases). This CDR3 has 17 amino acids. The germline V gene has CDR1 MGHDK and CDR2 SYGVNS. V lost 7 bases and J lost 6, with 28 bases in between. CDR3 DNA: TGTGCCAGCAATCGTTCGGAGGGGTGGTCCAGGTCGTCCGAGCAGTACTTC. Translated, it gives CASNRSEGWSRSSEQYF.

This clonotype was seen ten or more times. The chain's CDR3 is CASTPGTSKETQYF. DNA for the CDR3: TGTGCCAGCACACCTGGGACTTCGAAAGAGACCCAGTACTTC. This chain joins TRBV7-8 and TRBJ2-5; a weak D match, TRBD2 (6 bases). Deletions cut 7 bases from V and 3 bases from J, with 15 bases between. CDR1 is SGHVS, CDR2 FQNEAQ, per germline. The CDR3 spans 14 residues. Full variable domain (remainder filled in from reference TRBV7-8 and TRBJ2-5): GAGVSQSPRYKVAKRGQDVALRCDPISGHVSLFWYQQALGQGPEFLTYFQNEAQLDKSGLPSDRFFAERPEGSVSTLKIQRTQQEDSAVYLCASTPGTSKETQYFGPGTRLLVL.

J is TRBJ1-2 and V is TRBV5-6; unclear D gene. Germline V lookup: CDR1 SGHDT, CDR2 YYEEEE. V gave up 0 bases and J gave up 4 bases, with 16 bases separating them. This CDR3 contains 16 residues. The chain's CDR3 is CASSLDRGITPYGYTF. The CDR3 DNA reads as TGTGCCAGCAGCTTGGATCGTGGGATCACCCCCTATGGCTACACCTTC.

This rearrangement joins TRBV20-1 to TRBJ1-1, with a weak D call TRBD1 (6 bases). Germline values: CDR1 DFQATT, CDR2 SNEGSKA (reference sequence). The CDR3 contains 13 residues. V was trimmed by 0 bases and J by 3 bases, leaving 8 bases between them. This chain's CDR3 is CSARETGYTEAFF. The CDR3 DNA sequence: TGCAGTGCTAGAGAGACAGGATACACTGAAGCTTTCTTT.

This clonotype was detected only a few times. This chain links TRBV6-5 with TRBJ2-7, with a possible D match to TRBD1 (5 bases). This CDR3 is 17 amino acids long. Per germline, CDR1 MNHEY and CDR2 SVGAGI. V gave up 0 bases and J gave up 1 base, with 16 bases separating them. This CDR3 is CASSYSIRQTLSYEQYF. For the CDR3, the DNA is TGTGCCAGCAGTTACTCGATAAGACAGACATTGTCCTACGAGCAGTACTTC.

This clonotype was observed many times. An end of the junction differs from the germline gene, which may be a read error. J is TRBJ2-1 and V is TRBV7-2; TRBD1 or TRBD2 may be the D gene (5 bases each). Germline-derived CDR1 and CDR2 are SGHTA and FQGNSA. CDR3 length equals 15 residues. CDR3 loop: CASSLKSGTPPRNSF. The CDR3 DNA reads TGTGCCAGCAGCTTAAAATCCGGGACCCCCCCACGCAATAGCTTC.

This clonotype was counted a few times. This sequence joins TRBV6-5 and TRBJ1-2, with TRBD1 identical over 10 bases. With V trimmed by 4 bases and J by 2 bases, 4 bases remained unmatched. CDR3 length: 15 amino acids. The germline CDR1 and CDR2 sequences are MNHEY and SVGAGI. CDR3 nucleotide sequence: TGTGCCAGCAGTTTAGGACAGGGGGGGAACTATGGCTACACCTTC. It specifies CASSLGQGGNYGYTF.

This clonotype was seen at least ten times. The genes are TRBV20-1 and TRBJ2-1, with a tentative D call TRBD1 (6 bases). CDR3 length: 14 residues. V lost 6 bases and J 4 bases, leaving 16 bases between the germline ends. Germline CDR1 reads DFQATT; CDR2 reads SNEGSKA (reference sequence). CDR3 sequence reads: CSAKGQNNYNEQFF. CDR3 sequence (DNA): TGCAGTGCCAAAGGACAGAATAATTACAATGAGCAGTTCTTC.

The CDR3 region is CASSLRDGGGTEAFF. Here the CDR3 DNA reads TGTGCCAGCAGCTTACGGGACGGAGGGGGCACTGAAGCTTTCTTT. The V call is TRBV5-6, the J call TRBJ1-1, with a tentative D call TRBD1 (6 bases). This CDR3 is 15 amino acids long. Trimming stripped 2 bases from V and 4 bases from J, with 15 bases between. Germline V gives CDR1 SGHDT, CDR2 YYEEEE.

There are many counts of this clonotype. The chain is built from TRBV11-2 and TRBJ1-1, with 8 bases lining up with TRBD1. The germline CDR1 and CDR2 sequences are SGHAT and FQNNGV. V lost 2 bases, J lost 0 bases, and 5 bases stayed unmatched. This CDR3 is built from 16 residues. The CDR3 bases are TGTGCCAGCAGCTTACGGTGGGGACAGGTGAACACTGAAGCTTTCTTT. This sequence encodes CASSLRWGQVNTEAFF.

Concerning this clonotype: This may arise from a read error, as a much more abundant clone is one base away. V and J are TRBV20-1 and TRBJ2-3, with D tentatively TRBD2 (6 bases). Deletions cut 7 bases from V and 4 bases from J, with 9 bases between. CDR3 size: 11 residues. CDR1 is DFQATT and CDR2 is SNEGSKA in the germline V gene (reference sequence). CDR3 DNA: TGCAGTGTCCGACTAGCAGATACGCAGTATTTT. Amino acid sequence: CSVRLADTQYF.